A single sample is the source of the 21 T cell receptor beta chains below, sequenced in a study of blood T cell repertoires in COVID-19. TCRdb's copy holds only in-frame clones and misses some; the assay was immunoSEQ multiplex PCR. The table has 200,000 to 250,000 clones, approximately 80% seen once. The sample was peripheral blood. The receptor source for this set is a woman older than 75 with active or convalescent COVID-19.

This chain links TRBV28 with TRBJ1-3, with D possibly being TRBD1 (6 bases). Trimming removed 3 bases at V and 1 base at J, with 10 bases between. Germline CDR1 and CDR2: MDHEN and SYDVKM. CDR3 size: 15 residues. The CDR3 sequence: CASSFWGTSGNTIYF. The CDR3 DNA reads as TGTGCCAGCAGTTTCTGGGGGACATCTGGAAACACCATATATTTT.

This rearrangement joins TRBV5-5 to TRBJ2-7; D gene unclear. Germline V gives CDR1 SGHKS, CDR2 YYEKEE (reference sequence). Trimming removed 3 bases from V and 4 bases from J, with 8 bases in between. The CDR3 runs 12 residues. The DNA of the CDR3 is TGTGCCAGCAGCTACACAGCTTACGAGCAGTACTTC. Protein sequence: CASSYTAYEQYF.

CDR3 sequence: CASSSPPGLALGGTQYF. The CDR3, as DNA: TGTGCCAGCAGCTCTCCGCCAGGGCTTGCGTTGGGGGGGACCCAGTACTTC. J is TRBJ2-5 and V is TRBV11-2; tentative D call: TRBD2 (6 bases). The CDR3 is 17 residues long. Germline V gene sequence: CDR1 SGHAT, CDR2 FQNNGV. V gave up 4 bases and J gave up 7 bases, with 25 bases separating them.

This clone appeared once. The chain is built from TRBV5-1 and TRBJ1-6; 8 positions match TRBD1. Germline lookup yields CDR1 SGHRS and CDR2 YFSETQ. This CDR3 region has 15 residues. Trimming removed 2 bases from V and 8 bases from J; junction bases left unmatched: 6. DNA of the CDR3: TGCGCCAGCAGCTTCACGGGACAGGTCTATTCACCCCTCCACTTT. This codes for CASSFTGQVYSPLHF.

The rearrangement joins TRBV7-9 to TRBJ2-3; 9 bases are shared with TRBD2. This CDR3 contains 15 residues. Germline values: CDR1 SEHNR, CDR2 FQNEAQ (reference sequence). V trimming: 5 bases; J trimming: 4 bases; junction bases outside the gene matches: 7. The CDR3 reads CASSKAAGGADTQYF. CDR3 coding DNA: TGTGCCAGCAGCAAAGCGGCGGGAGGGGCAGATACGCAGTATTTT.

This clone has only a few counts. The rearrangement joins TRBV5-5 to TRBJ2-3, with 9 bases fitting TRBD2. Germline V CDR1 and CDR2: SGHKS, YYEKEE (reference sequence). The J segment lost 6 bases and the V segment lost 2 bases, leaving 4 bases of the junction unmatched. The CDR3 totals 14 residues. The CDR3 loop reads CASSFSGSSDTQYF. The CDR3 DNA reads TGTGCCAGCAGCTTTAGCGGGAGCTCGGATACGCAGTATTTT.

The sample holds one count of this clone. The chain recombines TRBV2 with TRBJ2-7; D perhaps matches TRBD1 (5 bases). The CDR3 has 14 residues. V was trimmed by 2 bases and J by 3 bases, leaving 11 bases between them. CDR1 and CDR2 from the germline V gene are SNHLY and FYNNEI. Written as DNA, the CDR3 is TGTGCCAGCAGTGAACAGGGCAGCCTCTACGAGCAGTACTTC. Protein product: CASSEQGSLYEQYF.

The chain links TRBV7-9 to TRBJ2-7; 7 bases are shared with TRBD1. This CDR3 has 14 residues. The V gene's germline CDR1 is SEHNR and CDR2 FQNEAQ (reference sequence). Unmatched junction bases numbered 6, after V lost 4 bases and J lost 3 bases. DNA for the CDR3: TGTGCCAGCAGCTGGACAGGTGATAGCTACGAGCAGTACTTC. Its translation is CASSWTGDSYEQYF.

The V gene is TRBV28, the J gene TRBJ1-6; D possibly corresponds to TRBD1 (6 bases). This CDR3 contains 14 residues. The V gene's germline CDR1 is MDHEN and CDR2 SYDVKM. Trimming left V 6 bases short and J 11 bases short, with 17 bases between. In nucleotides, the CDR3 is TGTGCCAGCAGCCTCGGGACATCGGTACCACCCCTCCACTTT. Its translation: CASSLGTSVPPLHF.

The CDR3 reads CASSLRGIDNIQYF. The CDR3 nucleotides read TGTGCCAGCAGTTTACGGGGGATAGATAACATTCAGTACTTC. V gene TRBV28 combines with J gene TRBJ2-4, with a weak D call TRBD2 (6 bases). Trimming shortened V by 2 bases and J by 7 bases, and 12 bases separated the two germline ends. The CDR3 extends over 14 amino acids. Germline CDR1 reads MDHEN; CDR2 reads SYDVKM.

This clone has only a few counts. The rearrangement links TRBV5-5 to TRBJ1-2, with D possibly being TRBD1 (6 bases). V lost 3 bases and J lost 5, with 17 bases in between. From germline, CDR1 is SGHKS and CDR2 YYEKEE (reference sequence). The CDR3 spans 15 residues. CDR3: CASSSRQDLPYGYTF. CDR3 nucleotide sequence: TGTGCCAGCAGCTCTCGACAGGACCTGCCATATGGCTACACCTTC.

The chain recombines TRBV15 with TRBJ2-7; the match to TRBD1 covers 10 bases. The trim removed 0 bases at V and 0 bases at J, leaving 5 bases unmatched. Germline values: CDR1 LNHNV, CDR2 YYDKDF (reference sequence). The CDR3 extends over 17 amino acids. DNA for the CDR3: TGTGCCACCAGCAGAGATCGAAGGGACAGGGGCTCCTACGAGCAGTACTTC. Translated, it gives CATSRDRRDRGSYEQYF.

The CDR3 loop is CASSPDRLNGYTF. The CDR3, as DNA: TGTGCCAGCTCACCAGACAGGCTAAATGGCTACACCTTC. This chain joins TRBV18 and TRBJ1-2, with TRBD1 as a possible D gene (6 bases). The CDR3 is made up of 13 amino acids. Trimming stripped 2 bases from V and 6 bases from J, with 10 bases between. CDR1 is KGHSH and CDR2 is LQKENI in the germline V gene. Filled out from reference TRBV18 and TRBJ1-2, the complete variable domain reads NAGVMQNPRHLVRRRGQEARLRCSPMKGHSHVYWYRQLPEEGLKFMVYLQKENIIDESGMPKERFSAEFPKEGPSILRIQQVVRGDSAAYFCASSPDRLNGYTFGSGTRLTVV.

This clone turned up a few times. The V gene is TRBV15, the J gene TRBJ2-7; TRBD1 might be the D (6 bases). CDR1 and CDR2 (germline): LNHNV, YYDKDF (reference sequence). V was trimmed by 2 bases and J by 5 bases, leaving 10 bases between them. The CDR3 loop spans 13 amino acids. CDR3 amino acids: CATSRNPGDEQYF. Written as DNA, the CDR3 is TGTGCCACCAGCAGAAACCCAGGGGACGAGCAGTACTTC.

This clone was seen just once. The J gene is TRBJ1-4, the V gene TRBV5-1, with TRBD1 matching 9 bases. J gave up 5 bases and V 4 bases, and 9 bases lay outside the gene matches. The germline CDR1 and CDR2 sequences are SGHRS and YFSETQ. The CDR3 covers 16 residues. CDR3 sequence (DNA): TGCGCCAGCAGCCATCTTCCCGGGACAGGGAATGAAAAACTGTTTTTT. Encoded protein: CASSHLPGTGNEKLFF.

The chain uses TRBV27 and TRBJ1-2; TRBD1 is a possible D gene (5 bases). V was pared by 4 bases and J by 8 bases, with 17 bases between. The CDR3 is 14 residues long. Germline V gene data show CDR1 as MNHEY and CDR2 as SMNVEV (reference sequence). The CDR3 coding sequence is TGTGCCAGCAGTTCTAGTGGGGCTGGACGGGGCTACACCTTC. Its translation is CASSSSGAGRGYTF.

V and J are TRBV29-1 and TRBJ2-4; D gene uncertain. The ends were cut back, 0 bases at V and 0 bases at J, with 6 bases in the middle. The V gene's germline CDR1 is SQVTM and CDR2 ANQGSEA. The CDR3 has 14 amino acids. The CDR3: CSVEDGVAKNIQYF. In nucleotides, the CDR3 is TGCAGCGTTGAAGACGGAGTAGCCAAAAACATTCAGTACTTC.

The chain carries TRBV28 and TRBJ1-1, with TRBD1 matching over 8 bases. Germline CDR1 is MDHEN and CDR2 is SYDVKM. The CDR3 consists of 14 residues. The V and J ends lost 7 bases and 4 bases, in that order; junction bases with no gene match: 8. This CDR3 reads CASNVTGALTEAFF. DNA for the CDR3: TGTGCCAGCAATGTGACAGGGGCCCTCACTGAAGCTTTCTTT.

This chain connects TRBV5-1 to TRBJ2-3; 9 bases fit TRBD1. Germline V gives CDR1 SGHRS, CDR2 YFSETQ. V gave up 0 bases and J gave up 6 bases; unmatched junction bases: 8. The CDR3 has 16 residues. CDR3: CASSLDGTGRSDTQYF. The CDR3 DNA reads TGCGCCAGCAGCTTGGATGGGACAGGGCGATCCGATACGCAGTATTTT.

This clone was seen just once. This chain links TRBV12-3 or TRBV12-4 with TRBJ1-5; 10 bases align to TRBD1. This CDR3 is 12 amino acids long. J lost 6 bases, V lost 8 bases, and 1 base had no gene match. CDR3 DNA sequence: TGTGCCAGCGGGACAGGGGCTCAGCCCCAGCATTTT. Translation gives CASGTGAQPQHF.

This sequence joins TRBV27 and TRBJ1-1; 11 bases align to TRBD1. The V gene's germline CDR1 is MNHEY and CDR2 SMNVEV (reference sequence). This CDR3 has 17 residues. J gave up 6 bases and V 6 bases, and 15 bases lay outside the gene matches. The CDR3 DNA follows: TGTGCCAGCAGGCCGGACAGGGGGCTAGCCGGCTGGGCTGAAGCTTTCTTT. This gives the protein CASRPDRGLAGWAEAFF.